Following are 32 T cell receptor beta chains from one sample sequenced in a study of T-cell memory formation after mild COVID-19 (dated by TCRdb to about 2021). Library preparation was by 5' RACE. The instrument was an Illumina NovaSeq 6000. The public sequencing data were trimmed at Q25 with fastp and processed into clonotypes with MiXCR by TCRdb, which kept only in-frame beta chains. Entries that share a CDR3 protein sequence are merged under the most common genes and DNA. The sample contains tens of thousands of distinct CDR3 sequences, approximately 15% of them found a single time. Of the sample, around 31% falls within the top ten clones. Sequencing input: PBMCs or a T cell subset sorted from them (not recorded which). The source of these receptors is an adult woman who had mild COVID-19 (a few samples of this study predate the infection). The sample titles of this study are shuffled in the database, so cell type and time point are left out; the donor was told from shared clones.

This chain connects TRBV20-1 to TRBJ2-1; D is possibly TRBD1 or TRBD2 (5 bases each). Per the germline V gene, CDR1 is DFQATT and CDR2 is SNEGSKA (reference sequence). CDR3 length: 16 amino acids. Trimming removed 0 bases from V and 4 bases from J, with 16 bases in between. The CDR3 nucleotides read TGCAGTGCTAGAGATCTCCCCAGGGAGCGATACAATGAGCAGTTCTTC. It codes for CSARDLPRERYNEQFF.

The gene calls are TRBV7-9 and TRBJ1-1; D call uncertain. CDR3 length: 15 residues. Germline V gene data show CDR1 as SEHNR and CDR2 as FQNEAQ (reference sequence). The germline V and J ends were trimmed by 1 base and 8 bases, with 17 bases remaining between them. CDR3 region: CASSLVLPVIVEAFF. CDR3 DNA: TGTGCCAGCAGCTTAGTCCTCCCGGTCATCGTCGAAGCTTTCTTT.

This chain uses TRBV6-2 or TRBV6-3 with TRBJ2-5; TRBD1 agrees at 8 bases. The CDR3 covers 14 residues. The trim removed 7 bases at V and 0 bases at J, leaving 4 bases unmatched. From germline, CDR1 is MNHEY and CDR2 SVGEGT. For the CDR3, the DNA is TGTGCCAGCAAAACAGGGGGGTACCAAGAGACCCAGTACTTC. Translated: CASKTGGYQETQYF.

This clonotype was counted between two and nine times. The V call is TRBV30, the J call TRBJ2-7; TRBD1 matches 7 bases. CDR1 is GTSNPN and CDR2 is SVGIG in the germline V gene (reference sequence). The CDR3 is 14 residues long. With V trimmed by 2 bases and J by 5 bases, 9 bases remained unmatched. Here the CDR3 DNA reads TGTGCCTGGAGTCTCTCCGACAGGGTCCACGAGCAGTACTTC. Its protein is CAWSLSDRVHEQYF.

In this sample, this clonotype turned up a few times. The CDR3 DNA sequence: TGTGCCAGCAGCCCCTCCGGGACAGGGAATTGGCAGTTCTTC. It specifies CASSPSGTGNWQFF. This chain uses TRBV9 with TRBJ2-1; TRBD1 agrees at 9 bases. With V trimmed by 4 bases and J by 12 bases, 11 bases remained unmatched. In germline, CDR1 is SGDLS, CDR2 YYNGEE. This CDR3 contains 14 residues.

This clonotype appeared a few times. The J gene is TRBJ2-1, the V gene TRBV7-8, with TRBD2 identical over 9 bases. Germline CDR1 SGHVS, CDR2 FQNEAQ. The ends lost 5 bases at V and 15 bases at J; junction bases unmatched: 20. The length of the CDR3 is 16 residues. The CDR3 nucleotides read TGTGCCAGCAGCAACTACAGTAGCGGGAGCGCGTCTGCCCGGTTCTTC. Amino acid sequence: CASSNYSSGSASARFF.

The chain carries TRBV4-1 and TRBJ2-7; 8 bases align to TRBD1. This CDR3 has 15 residues. With 1 base clipped from V and 1 base from J, the junction kept 3 bases outside the gene matches. The germline CDR1 and CDR2 sequences are MGHRA and YSYEKL. The CDR3 region is CASSQVRTGSYEQYF. The CDR3, as DNA: TGCGCCAGCAGCCAAGTTAGGACAGGGTCCTACGAGCAGTACTTC.

This clonotype showed up just a few times. V usage is TRBV6-2 or TRBV6-3 and J usage is TRBJ2-1; 10 nucleotides line up with TRBD2. The CDR3 runs 15 residues. Germline CDR1 MNHEY, CDR2 SVGEGT. After removal of 7 bases from V and 7 bases from J, the junction contained 10 bases not matched to a gene. The CDR3, as DNA: TGTGCCAGCACCCTCTTAGCGGGAGGCCCAAATGAGCAGTTCTTC. It is translated as CASTLLAGGPNEQFF.

V usage is TRBV12-3 or TRBV12-4 and J usage is TRBJ2-7; D ambiguous. V lost 4 bases to trimming and J lost 2 bases, with 9 bases between them. CDR3 length equals 13 residues. Here the CDR3 reads CASSYARAYEQYF. The DNA for the CDR3 is TGTGCCAGCAGTTACGCTAGGGCCTACGAGCAGTACTTC.

The rearrangement uses TRBV24-1 and TRBJ2-3; a possible D gene is TRBD1 (6 bases). CDR1 and CDR2 from the germline V gene are KGHDR and SFDVKD. The CDR3 consists of 14 residues. The V and J ends lost 4 bases and 4 bases respectively, with 11 bases between them. CDR3 loop: CATSEFGQSDTQYF. The CDR3, as DNA: TGTGCCACCAGTGAATTCGGACAGTCAGATACGCAGTATTTT.

This clonotype was seen a handful of times. The genes are TRBV19 and TRBJ2-3, with TRBD2 matching 9 bases. The CDR3 is 15 residues long. J lost 6 bases, V lost 5 bases, and 9 bases had no gene match. Germline V gives CDR1 LNHDA, CDR2 SQIVND (reference sequence). The CDR3 sequence is CASSFRFGTSDTQYF. The CDR3 bases are TGTGCCAGTAGTTTCCGATTCGGGACTAGCGATACGCAGTATTTT.

This clonotype was detected only a few times. The rearrangement uses TRBV24-1 and TRBJ1-5, with a weak D call TRBD1 (5 bases). V lost 3 bases and J lost 9, with 14 bases in between. The germline CDR1 and CDR2 sequences are KGHDR and SFDVKD. The CDR3 extends over 14 amino acids. The CDR3: CATSDPGRGTPQHF. CDR3 in DNA: TGTGCCACCAGTGATCCCGGACGGGGGACGCCCCAGCATTTT.

This clonotype was detected a few times. The rearrangement links TRBV9 to TRBJ2-3; TRBD1 matches at 11 bases. The CDR3 runs to 16 residues. In germline, CDR1 is SGDLS, CDR2 YYNGEE. The V and J ends lost 3 bases and 4 bases, in that order; junction bases with no gene match: 7. The CDR3 region has the DNA TGTGCCAGCAGCGGACCCGGACAGGGGGCTTCAGATACGCAGTATTTT. This encodes CASSGPGQGASDTQYF. Full variable domain (remainder filled in from reference TRBV9 and TRBJ2-3): DSGVTQTPKHLITATGQRVTLRCSPRSGDLSVYWYQQSLDQGLQFLIQYYNGEERAKGNILERFSAQQFPDLHSELNLSSLELGDSALYFCASSGPGQGASDTQYFGPGTRLTVL.

The chain uses TRBV19 and TRBJ1-1; tentatively, D is TRBD1 (6 bases). The CDR3 length is 15 residues. The V gene's germline CDR1 is LNHDA and CDR2 SQIVND (reference sequence). Trimming left V 3 bases short and J 4 bases short, with 15 bases between. CDR3 DNA sequence: TGTGCCAGTAGTATGGACAGAAGCATGGGCACTGAAGCTTTCTTT. Its protein product is CASSMDRSMGTEAFF.

This clonotype came up a few times. This chain uses TRBV27 with TRBJ2-1; D not certain. Germline assignment: CDR1 MNHEY and CDR2 SMNVEV (reference sequence). V shed 6 bases and J shed 10 bases, with 19 bases lying between them. This CDR3 comprises 14 residues. The chain's CDR3 is CASSEDRSRREQFF. The CDR3 DNA is TGTGCCAGCAGCGAAGACCGGAGCCGCCGGGAGCAGTTCTTC.

The gene calls are TRBV11-2 and TRBJ2-7, with TRBD2 identical over 9 bases. This CDR3 is built from 15 residues. The V gene's germline CDR1 is SGHAT and CDR2 FQNNGV. V lost 4 bases to trimming and J lost 5 bases; unmatched junction nucleotides: 9. CDR3 sequence: CASSSPRGGLDEQYF. The CDR3 coding sequence is TGTGCCAGCAGCTCCCCGCGGGGGGGCTTAGACGAGCAGTACTTC.

At least ten counts were recorded for this clonotype. The J gene is TRBJ2-7, the V gene TRBV30; 11 nucleotides match TRBD2. Germline-derived CDR1 and CDR2 are GTSNPN and SVGIG (reference sequence). J gave up 2 bases and V 3 bases, and 6 bases lay outside the gene matches. This CDR3 has 15 residues. The CDR3 sequence is CAWSAGTSGTYEQYF. CDR3 sequence (DNA): TGTGCCTGGAGCGCCGGGACTAGCGGTACCTACGAGCAGTACTTC. Combining the CDR3 with reference TRBV30 and TRBJ2-7 gives the whole variable domain SQTIHQWPATLVQPVGSPLSLECTVEGTSNPNLYWYRQAAGRGLQLLFYSVGIGQISSEVPQNLSASRPQDRQFILSSKKLLLSDSGFYLCAWSAGTSGTYEQYFGPGTRLTVT.

This clonotype was detected ten times or more. The CDR3 DNA reads as TGTGCCAGCAGCTCGACAGGGAGCACCGGGGAGCTGTTTTTT. Translation: CASSSTGSTGELFF. The rearrangement joins TRBV13 to TRBJ2-2, with 7 bases matching TRBD1. The CDR3 extends over 14 amino acids. V shed 4 bases and J 4 bases; nucleotides not matched to a gene: 3. Per germline, CDR1 PRHDT and CDR2 FYEKMQ (reference sequence).

The chain couples TRBV7-9 to TRBJ2-5; 7 positions match TRBD2. After removal of 1 base from V and 3 bases from J, the junction contained 5 bases not matched to a gene. From germline, CDR1 is SEHNR and CDR2 FQNEAQ (reference sequence). The length of the CDR3 is 15 residues. CDR3 protein: CASSLVFGLEETQYF. CDR3 in DNA: TGTGCCAGCAGCTTAGTTTTCGGACTAGAAGAGACCCAGTACTTC.

The V gene is TRBV5-1, the J gene TRBJ2-2, with 8 positions matching TRBD1. CDR3 length: 17 amino acids. Germline assignment: CDR1 SGHRS and CDR2 YFSETQ. V dropped 2 bases and J dropped 2; count of bases not matched to a gene: 8. The CDR3 here is CASSFSGTGENTGELFF. Here the CDR3 DNA reads TGCGCCAGCAGCTTTTCCGGGACAGGAGAAAACACCGGGGAGCTGTTTTTT.

This chain links TRBV30 with TRBJ2-7; the match to TRBD1 covers 7 bases. CDR3 length equals 13 residues. The junction had 9 bases not matched to a gene; V was cut back by 4 bases and J by 6 bases. CDR1 and CDR2 from the germline V gene are GTSNPN and SVGIG (reference sequence). CDR3 sequence reads: CAWNGQARLEQYF. CDR3 DNA sequence: TGTGCCTGGAATGGACAGGCCCGTCTCGAGCAGTACTTC.

This chain links TRBV27 with TRBJ2-7, with TRBD2 matching 11 bases. The CDR3 length is 15 residues. Per the germline V gene, CDR1 is MNHEY and CDR2 is SMNVEV (reference sequence). V shed 7 bases and J 0 bases; nucleotides not matched to a gene: 5. Here the CDR3 DNA reads TGTGCCAGCAACCCAACTAGCGGGGGCTCCTACGAGCAGTACTTC. Its protein product is CASNPTSGGSYEQYF.

This clonotype has a handful of counts. This sequence joins TRBV4-3 and TRBJ2-1; maybe TRBD1 (6 bases). Between the trimmed V and J ends, which lost 1 base and 3 bases, there was a span of 10 bases. CDR3 length equals 15 residues. The germline V gene encodes CDR1 LGHNA and CDR2 YSLEER. The CDR3 nucleotides read TGCGCCAGCAGCCAAGGCTGGACAGACTACAATGAGCAGTTCTTC. Translated, it gives CASSQGWTDYNEQFF.

This clonotype was detected a few times. V is TRBV15 and J is TRBJ1-2, with 9 nucleotides matching TRBD1. The CDR3 consists of 14 residues. CDR1 is LNHNV and CDR2 is YYDKDF in the germline V gene (reference sequence). The ends lost 1 base at V and 8 bases at J; junction bases unmatched: 5. The CDR3 sequence is CATSRGTGAGGYTF. CDR3 sequence (DNA): TGTGCCACCAGCAGAGGGACAGGGGCTGGGGGCTACACCTTC.

V is TRBV6-5 and J is TRBJ1-1; D unclear. Trimming stripped 4 bases from V and 1 base from J, with 10 bases between. The germline gives CDR1 MNHEY, CDR2 SVGAGI. This CDR3 region has 14 residues. The CDR3, as DNA: TGTGCCAGCAGTTTAAAGACGGGGAACACTGAAGCTTTCTTT. This translates into CASSLKTGNTEAFF.

This sequence joins TRBV15 and TRBJ2-7; D is unclear. This CDR3 is built from 13 residues. Trimming removed 1 base from V and 3 bases from J, with 7 bases in between. Germline V CDR1 and CDR2: LNHNV, YYDKDF (reference sequence). This chain's CDR3 is CATSRVDGYEQYF. Written as DNA, the CDR3 is TGTGCCACCAGCAGAGTGGATGGCTACGAGCAGTACTTC. The full variable domain, in which reference TRBV15 and TRBJ2-7 provide the parts outside the CDR3, is DAMVIQNPRYQVTQFGKPVTLSCSQTLNHNVMYWYQQKSSQAPKLLFHYYDKDFNNEADTPDNFQSRRPNTSFCFLDIRSPGLGDTAMYLCATSRVDGYEQYFGPGTRLTVT.

This clonotype was found many times. The J gene is TRBJ2-1, the V gene TRBV7-9; 12 bases match TRBD2. This CDR3 comprises 15 residues. Germline V CDR1 and CDR2: SEHNR, FQNEAQ (reference sequence). Trimming cost V 4 bases and J 8 bases; bases outside gene matches: 6. The CDR3 DNA reads as TGTGCCAGCAGCTCTAGCGGGGGGGCCTTTCATGAGCAGTTCTTC. It translates to CASSSSGGAFHEQFF.

This clonotype was detected a few times. The CDR3 nucleotides are TGCGCCAGCAGCTCCCCGGGACAGCGGTTAGTTCGGGGTGGCTACACCTTC. This codes for CASSSPGQRLVRGGYTF. V usage is TRBV5-1 and J usage is TRBJ1-2; TRBD1 agrees at 7 bases. The CDR3 has 17 amino acids. V lost 3 bases to trimming and J lost 7 bases; unmatched junction nucleotides: 18. CDR1 and CDR2 from the germline V gene are SGHRS and YFSETQ.

This clonotype was counted only a few times. This sequence joins TRBV6-5 and TRBJ1-2; D may be TRBD1 (5 bases). This CDR3 is 15 amino acids long. CDR1 MNHEY and CDR2 SVGAGI come from the germline V gene. Trimming stripped 8 bases from V and 4 bases from J, with 20 bases between. The CDR3 sequence: CASGSEVRVGYGYTF. In DNA, the CDR3 is TGTGCCAGCGGATCCGAAGTCAGGGTGGGCTATGGCTACACCTTC.

This chain joins TRBV5-5 and TRBJ2-2; tentative D call: TRBD1 (5 bases). The V end was cut by 2 bases, the J end by 2 bases, with 10 bases between. The germline V gene has CDR1 SGHKS and CDR2 YYEKEE (reference sequence). The CDR3 covers 15 residues. This CDR3 reads CASSFRVLNTGELFF. The CDR3 nucleotides read TGTGCCAGCAGCTTCAGGGTATTAAACACCGGGGAGCTGTTTTTT.

The V call is TRBV5-1, the J call TRBJ2-7; D is perhaps TRBD1 (5 bases). V was clipped by 0 bases and J by 0 bases, with 7 bases between them. This CDR3 has 14 residues. Looked up from germline, CDR1 is SGHRS and CDR2 is YFSETQ. The CDR3: CASSLEGNSYEQYF. For the CDR3, the DNA is TGCGCCAGCAGCTTGGAGGGGAACTCCTACGAGCAGTACTTC. Drawing the rest from reference TRBV5-1 and TRBJ2-7, the complete variable domain is KAGVTQTPRYLIKTRGQQVTLSCSPISGHRSVSWYQQTPGQGLQFLFEYFSETQRNKGNFPGRFSGRQFSNSRSEMNVSTLELGDSALYLCASSLEGNSYEQYFGPGTRLTVT.

This chain joins TRBV12-3 or TRBV12-4 and TRBJ2-7; 7 nucleotides agree with TRBD2. This CDR3 is 14 amino acids long. The junction had 9 bases not matched to a gene; V was cut back by 7 bases and J by 3 bases. CDR3 DNA sequence: TGTGCCAGCACCGAAGGGACTACACTCTACGAGCAGTACTTC. It translates to CASTEGTTLYEQYF.